A selection of T cell receptor beta chains follows, all from one sample in a study of blood T cell repertoires in COVID-19. This table comes from immunoSEQ multiplex PCR, and its TCRdb copy is limited to in-frame clones, with some not included. Of about 270,000 clones in the sample, 75% to 95% were seen once. The sequenced sample consisted of PBMCs or T cells enriched from blood (not recorded which). The receptors derive from a man aged 40-55 years who had been exposed to COVID-19. The CDR3 runs from the conserved cysteine through the conserved F or W. The D gene is left open where the match is weak. Part of the rows lack a size; the others show once, few, many or a class for expanded clones.

D gene,V gene,clone size,J gene,CDR3 DNA,CDR3 protein
TRBD2,TRBV5-1,-,TRBJ2-1,TGCGCCAGCAGCTTGACTAGCGGAACCTACAATGAGCAGTTCTTC,CASSLTSGTYNEQFF
TRBD1,TRBV5-4,-,TRBJ2-1,TGTGCCAGCAGCTCTGGGGGACAGGGCTACAATGAGCAGTTCTTC,CASSSGGQGYNEQFF
-,TRBV24-1,-,TRBJ2-3,TGTGCCACCAGTGAGCCCGGGCCCCCGGGGACAGATACGCAGTATTTT,CATSEPGPPGTDTQYF
-,TRBV7-2,-,TRBJ2-1,TGTGCCAGCAGCTTAGAACCGGGGATTGAGCAGTTCTTC,CASSLEPGIEQFF
-,TRBV27,-,TRBJ2-1,TGTGCCAGCACTCTACTGGCAGGGACCTACAATGAGCAGTTCTTC,CASTLLAGTYNEQFF
TRBD1,TRBV9,-,TRBJ1-5,TGTGCCAGCAGCACAGGGGACAGGAGCAATCAGCCCCAGCATTTT,CASSTGDRSNQPQHF
TRBD1,TRBV5-1,-,TRBJ2-3,TGCGCCAGCAGCCGGAATCCGGCAGGGGGCAGCACAGATACGCAGTATTTT,CASSRNPAGGSTDTQYF
-,TRBV9,-,TRBJ2-7,TGTGCCAGTGACGGGGGAGGTGGAGGCGAGCAGTACTTC,CASDGGGGGEQYF
TRBD1,TRBV28,-,TRBJ1-4,TGTGCCAGCAACCCGACAGGGGGCGCCCAGGAAAAACTGTTTTTT,CASNPTGGAQEKLFF
TRBD2,TRBV3-1/TRBV3-2,-,TRBJ2-2,TGTGCCAGCGGTCGGGGGGGAGTCGGGGAGCTGTTTTTT,CASGRGGVGELFF
TRBD1,TRBV5-1,-,TRBJ1-2,TGCGCCAGCAGCTTGGCAGGGGGAAAGAACTATGGCTACACCTTC,CASSLAGGKNYGYTF
-,TRBV5-6,once,TRBJ2-7,TGTGCCAGCAGCGCGAGGGTCTTTGTCGAGCCGCTCCCTTCCTACGAGCAGTACTTC,CASSARVFVEPLPSYEQYF
-,TRBV9,-,TRBJ2-3,TGTGCCAGCAGCGTGGGGAGGAGTTTAGCCGCAGATACGCAGTATTTT,CASSVGRSLAADTQYF
TRBD1,TRBV19,-,TRBJ1-3,TGTGCCAGTAGAAACCGGGACAGCTCTGGAAACACCATATATTTT,CASRNRDSSGNTIYF
-,TRBV14,-,TRBJ2-4,TGTGCCAGCAGCCAAGGAACTAGTTGGGCCAAAAACATTCAGTACTTC,CASSQGTSWAKNIQYF
-,TRBV2,-,TRBJ2-1,TGTGCCAGCAGCGCTGAAAGACTAGTAGCCGAGCAGTTCTTC,CASSAERLVAEQFF
TRBD1,TRBV28,-,TRBJ1-4,TGTGCCAGCAGTACGGGACAGACTAATGAAAAACTGTTTTTT,CASSTGQTNEKLFF
-,TRBV5-1,-,TRBJ2-5,TGCGCCAGCAGCTCCGGCCCAGGCAACCAAGAGACCCAGTACTTC,CASSSGPGNQETQYF
-,TRBV28,-,TRBJ2-5,TGTGCCAGTACCCTTTCTTTTACGGGAGAGACCCAGTACTTC,CASTLSFTGETQYF
-,TRBV7-6,-,TRBJ2-1,TGTGCCAGCAGCTTAGCCTCGGCAGGGTGGAATGAGCAGTTCTTC,CASSLASAGWNEQFF
-,TRBV7-9,once,TRBJ1-1,TGTGCCAGCAGCTTAGGGACAGTTGACACTGAAGCTTTCTTT,CASSLGTVDTEAFF
-,TRBV27,-,TRBJ2-7,TGTGCCAGCAGTGCATCGCTCAGGGGCTCCTACGAGCAGTACTTC,CASSASLRGSYEQYF
-,TRBV6-2/TRBV6-3,-,TRBJ1-6,TGTGCCAGCAGCCACGGGGTAGGAGCCCTCCACTTT,CASSHGVGALHF
TRBD2,TRBV9,-,TRBJ2-7,TGTGCCAGCAGCCCTAGGGCGGGCGGGAGTTACCGCAGCTCCTACGAGCAGTACTTC,CASSPRAGGSYRSSYEQYF
-,TRBV3-1/TRBV3-2,-,TRBJ1-1,TGTGCCAGCAGCCCCGAGACAGCGGGTACTGAAGCTTTCTTT,CASSPETAGTEAFF
-,TRBV3-1/TRBV3-2,-,TRBJ2-6,TGTGCCAGCAGCCAAGTCGTCGGGGGGCGCATAACCAACGTCCTGACTTTC,CASSQVVGGRITNVLTF
TRBD1,TRBV9,-,TRBJ2-3,TGTGCCAGCAGCGTAGGGACAGGGCGTGGAGATACGCAGTATTTT,CASSVGTGRGDTQYF
-,TRBV24-1,-,TRBJ2-3,TGTGCCACCAGTGACGTAATGCTAGATAGCACAGATACGCAGTATTTT,CATSDVMLDSTDTQYF
TRBD2,TRBV3-1/TRBV3-2,-,TRBJ2-3,TGTGCCAGCAGCCAAGGGACTAGCGGGGGGTTGGGTACGCAGTATTTT,CASSQGTSGGLGTQYF
TRBD1,TRBV2,-,TRBJ1-2,TGTGCCAGCAGTGGGGAGACAGGGGGCGTTACCTACACCTTC,CASSGETGGVTYTF
TRBD1,TRBV19,-,TRBJ2-7,TGTGCCAGTAGTATAGGGACAGGGTTTACGGAGCAGTACTTC,CASSIGTGFTEQYF
-,TRBV12-3/TRBV12-4,once,TRBJ1-1,TGTGCCAGCAGCCAGACACCGAACACTGAAGCTTTCTTT,CASSQTPNTEAFF
-,TRBV5-1,-,TRBJ1-2,TGCGCCAGCAGCCTGGATGCACCACCTAATGGCTACACCTTC,CASSLDAPPNGYTF
TRBD2,TRBV16,-,TRBJ2-1,TGTGCCAGCAGCCAATTGTCGGGAGGTCACAATGAGCAGTTCTTC,CASSQLSGGHNEQFF
-,TRBV28,-,TRBJ1-5,TGTGCCAGCAGCCAAGGACAGCCCGGGGGGTTGGCCCAGCATTTT,CASSQGQPGGLAQHF
TRBD2,TRBV9,-,TRBJ2-1,TGTGCCAGCACCATAGCGGGAGGGCCTCACAATGAGCAGTTCTTC,CASTIAGGPHNEQFF
-,TRBV19,-,TRBJ1-1,TGTGCCAGCGAGGGGACTCTGACAGATCACCCTGAAGCTTTCTTT,CASEGTLTDHPEAFF
TRBD1,TRBV28,-,TRBJ1-5,TGTGCTAGTAGGGGGCTAAATCAGCCCCAGCATTTT,CASRGLNQPQHF
-,TRBV24-1,few,TRBJ2-1,TGTGCCACCAGTCCCTCGGGACTCGCCTACAATGAGCAGTTCTTC,CATSPSGLAYNEQFF
-,TRBV10-3,-,TRBJ1-5,TGTGCCATCAGTGAGTCGGCAGGGCCAAATCAGCCCCAGCATTTT,CAISESAGPNQPQHF
-,TRBV6-5,-,TRBJ1-6,TGTGCCAGCGGGAGCTCCTATAATTCACCCCTCCACTTT,CASGSSYNSPLHF
TRBD1,TRBV18,-,TRBJ1-4,TGTGCCAGCTCACCGCCCAGGGGGACTAATGAAAAACTGTTTTTT,CASSPPRGTNEKLFF
-,TRBV3-1/TRBV3-2,-,TRBJ1-1,TGTGCCAGCAGCCAAGATTTATCCACTGAAGCTTTCTTT,CASSQDLSTEAFF
TRBD2,TRBV7-2,-,TRBJ2-2,TGTGCCAGCAGCCCATCTAGCGGGAATTACGTCCCTCTAACCGGGGAGCTGTTTTTT,CASSPSSGNYVPLTGELFF
TRBD2,TRBV4-1,-,TRBJ2-3,TGCGCCAGCAGCCAATTTTTAGCGGGAGAAGAGGATACGCAGTATTTT,CASSQFLAGEEDTQYF
TRBD1,TRBV5-1,-,TRBJ1-4,TGCGCCAGCAGCTTGGGGACAGGGGGGCATGAAAAACTGTTTTTT,CASSLGTGGHEKLFF
TRBD2,TRBV28,-,TRBJ2-7,TGTGCCAGCAGTGTTTCAGGACTAGGGGTTGGCGAGCAGTACTTC,CASSVSGLGVGEQYF
-,TRBV27,-,TRBJ2-1,TGTGCCAGCTCTCCCGGGACTTTATACAATGAGCAGTTCTTC,CASSPGTLYNEQFF
-,TRBV5-5,-,TRBJ1-3,TGTGCCAGCAGCCAGGGATCCTCTGGAAACACCATATATTTT,CASSQGSSGNTIYF
-,TRBV11-2,-,TRBJ2-1,TGTGCCAGCAGCTTAGGTGCTGGGAGCTCCTACAATGAGCAGTTCTTC,CASSLGAGSSYNEQFF